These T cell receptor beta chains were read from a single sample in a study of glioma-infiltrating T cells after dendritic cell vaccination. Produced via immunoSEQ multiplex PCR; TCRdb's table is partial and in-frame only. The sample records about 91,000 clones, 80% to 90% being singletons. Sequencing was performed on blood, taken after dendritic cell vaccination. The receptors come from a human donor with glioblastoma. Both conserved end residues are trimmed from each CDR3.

ASSRGSGRDTQY	TRBJ2-3	12	TRBV5-6
ASSEIGGAGRETQY	TRBJ2-5	14	TRBV6-1
ASSPGTTSLNTGELF	TRBJ2-2	15	TRBV7-2
ASSQWDRGDEKLF	TRBJ1-4	13	TRBV14
ASSYFPGLQGYT	TRBJ1-2	12	TRBV6-5
ASSLRPRAGGMNTEAF	TRBJ1-1	16	TRBV5-1
AWREVGRLASTGELF	TRBJ2-2	15	TRBV30
ASSPIYRGETQY	TRBJ2-5	12	TRBV7-9
AISDSQGAGNQPQH	TRBJ1-5	14	TRBV10-3
AIIGSYTGELF	TRBJ2-2	11	TRBV2
ASSIRAGRPIYGYT	TRBJ1-2	14	TRBV19
ASSPPTDNYGYT	TRBJ1-2	12	TRBV18
ASSLNGAATGELF	TRBJ2-2	13	TRBV11-3
ASSSGLAGGRDTQY	TRBJ2-3	14	TRBV13
ASSEPAGGPSTDTQY	TRBJ2-3	15	TRBV25-1
ASSQLTLIRGMNTEAF	TRBJ1-1	16	TRBV4-1
ASSLLAGANNEQF	TRBJ2-1	13	TRBV4-2
ASRRGGQGEKLF	TRBJ1-4	12	TRBV10-2
ASSELAGSTDTQY	TRBJ2-3	13	TRBV6-4
ATSRKPVQGTGELF	TRBJ2-2	14	TRBV15
ASSPPVDNEQF	TRBJ2-1	11	TRBV5-1
ASSPLSGGTTDTQY	TRBJ2-3	14	TRBV5-1
ASSTTGGSGNTIY	TRBJ1-3	13	TRBV5-1
ASSPRDLGGELF	TRBJ2-2	12	TRBV2
ASSVGSSGGSYNEQF	TRBJ2-1	15	TRBV9
ASSESTDTDTQY	TRBJ2-3	12	TRBV10-1
ASSHGGYGGLNTEAF	TRBJ1-1	15	TRBV5-6
ASSLGTGGHEQY	TRBJ2-7	12	TRBV5-1
ASSPLALAVYNEQF	TRBJ2-1	14	TRBV27
ASSLTKGRGWASTDTQY	TRBJ2-3	17	TRBV5-6
ASSDSTSGGAETQY	TRBJ2-5	14	TRBV6-4
ASSATGLAGYT	TRBJ1-2	11	TRBV9
ASRLDGAGANVLT	TRBJ2-6	13	TRBV5-1
ASSQRTGSWNEQY	TRBJ2-7	13	TRBV14
ASSRGQGGNTIY	TRBJ1-3	12	TRBV5-5
ASSPGRRVGGNQPQH	TRBJ1-5	15	TRBV7-2
ASSDRASGANTGELF	TRBJ2-2	15	TRBV6-4
ASSIQAGSLIPSTDTQY	TRBJ2-3	17	TRBV4-1
ASSHDGWGAEQY	TRBJ2-7	12	TRBV7-8
ASSPGQGTLYYEQY	TRBJ2-7	14	TRBV5-1
ASSPRWRTSGRGETQY	TRBJ2-5	16	TRBV7-9
ASTGLAYNEQF	TRBJ2-1	11	TRBV2
ASSSDGLAGGNEQF	TRBJ2-1	14	TRBV5-4
ASSPLRGIDTEAF	TRBJ1-1	13	TRBV18
ASSSGGNEQF	TRBJ2-1	10	TRBV5-1
ASSVGSGGYNEQF	TRBJ2-1	13	TRBV9
ASSLSGTLNTEAF	TRBJ1-1	13	TRBV27
ASSEFEGADTQY	TRBJ2-3	12	TRBV2